This T cell receptor beta chain was recovered during a study of T cell repertoires in cytomegalovirus infection. Study in general: It can be stated that public TCR beta signatures indicated CMV infection as well as a matching HLA type. Overall study results and limits: The response measured ex vivo was dominated by TCR beta clonotypes (HLA-C-restricted and CMV-specific). The cumulative frequency of public TCR beta families identified carriers of CMV plus the relevant HLA.

The CDR3 spans 14 residues. Unmatched junction bases numbered 11, after V lost 5 bases and J lost 9 bases. CDR1 is SQVTM, CDR2 ANQGSEA, per germline. MiXCR was run by TCRdb on the reads, yielding one entry per CDR3 protein. This sample yields about 490,000 distinct CDR3 sequences, of which 11% are seen a single time; roughly 10% belongs to the top ten. This clonotype was seen many times. Its cognate antigen is unknown. The chain is built from TRBV29-1 and TRBJ2-2, with 8 nucleotides matching TRBD1. The sequenced sample consisted of PBMCs. The origin of this receptor is a human donor in good health (CMV status not recorded). Some clones in this sample may be carry-over from other donors' samples. CDR3: CSVRGQGLRRELFF. CDR3 bases: TGCAGCGTTAGAGGACAGGGTCTTCGAAGGGAGCTGTTTTTT.